The 32 T cell receptor beta chains in this list originate from one sample, sequenced in a study of cytomegalovirus exposure and HLA in healthy donors. The primer mix had 60 Vbeta and 13 Jbeta primers. Sequenced by immunoSEQ multiplex PCR; TCRdb stores in-frame clones only, minus some. The table lists about 160,000 clones, 80% of them singletons. Sequenced sample: PBMCs. Receptor source: a male donor in good health and CMV-seropositive.

The chain is built from TRBV9 and TRBJ1-2; the match to TRBD1 covers 10 bases. The junction had 11 bases not matched to a gene; V was cut back by 0 bases and J by 0 bases. Per germline, CDR1 SGDLS and CDR2 YYNGEE. CDR3 length: 19 residues. CDR3 nucleotide sequence: TGTGCCAGCAGCGTAGTGAAAGGGGGGACAGGGGAGACTAACTATGGCTACACCTTC. Protein: CASSVVKGGTGETNYGYTF.

The rearrangement joins TRBV30 to TRBJ1-4, with 12 bases matching TRBD1. Looked up from germline, CDR1 is GTSNPN and CDR2 is SVGIG (reference sequence). This CDR3 comprises 15 residues. Losses at the gene ends were 0 bases for V and 10 bases for J; bases not matched to a gene: 6. CDR3 nucleotides: TGTGCCTGGAGTGTCCCCGGGACAGGGGGCTTAAAACTGTTTTTT. Its protein is CAWSVPGTGGLKLFF.

V usage is TRBV19 and J usage is TRBJ2-7; 8 positions match TRBD2. V was clipped by 6 bases and J by 6 bases; unmatched bases: 10. The CDR3 has 14 residues. Per the germline V gene, CDR1 is LNHDA and CDR2 is SQIVND (reference sequence). CDR3 amino acids: CASRTGGSASEQYF. The CDR3 DNA follows: TGTGCCAGTAGGACGGGGGGGAGTGCTTCCGAGCAGTACTTC.

The genes are TRBV27 and TRBJ2-2, with a possible D match to TRBD1 (5 bases). Germline-derived CDR1 and CDR2 are MNHEY and SMNVEV (reference sequence). The CDR3 spans 15 residues. Trimming pared 2 bases from V and 0 bases from J, leaving 7 bases between. The CDR3 here is CASSLDSANTGELFF. The DNA of the CDR3 is TGTGCCAGCAGTTTAGACAGCGCGAACACCGGGGAGCTGTTTTTT.

V and J are TRBV15 and TRBJ2-7; D not resolved. The CDR3 runs 16 residues. V was pared by 0 bases and J by 0 bases, with 12 bases between. Germline CDR1 LNHNV, CDR2 YYDKDF (reference sequence). CDR3 in amino acids: CATSRDLAVRSYEQYF. DNA for the CDR3: TGTGCCACCAGCAGAGATTTGGCGGTACGCTCCTACGAGCAGTACTTC.

This clone was picked up one time. The chain couples TRBV6-5 to TRBJ2-7, with D possibly being TRBD1 (6 bases). Trimming shortened V by 4 bases and J by 2 bases, and 12 bases separated the two germline ends. Germline V gives CDR1 MNHEY, CDR2 SVGAGI. The CDR3 is made up of 14 amino acids. The CDR3 DNA is TGTGCCAGCAGTTCCCTAGGGACACCCTACGAGCAGTACTTC. Its protein is CASSSLGTPYEQYF.

V gene TRBV7-2 combines with J gene TRBJ1-1; maybe TRBD1 (5 bases). This CDR3 comprises 14 residues. Trimming stripped 0 bases from V and 1 base from J, with 6 bases between. Germline assignment: CDR1 SGHTA and CDR2 FQGNSA. The CDR3: CASSLARANTEAFF. CDR3 DNA sequence: TGTGCCAGCAGCTTAGCCAGGGCGAACACTGAAGCTTTCTTT.

This clone was seen a handful of times. The V and J genes are TRBV10-2 and TRBJ2-5; the D gene is possibly TRBD1 (5 bases). The V gene lost 8 bases and the J gene lost 1 base, with 11 bases spanning the gap. Germline lookup yields CDR1 WSHSY and CDR2 SAAADI. The CDR3 consists of 13 residues. The CDR3: CASLGRLQETQYF. Here the CDR3 DNA reads TGCGCCAGCTTGGGGCGACTCCAAGAGACCCAGTACTTC.

This chain connects TRBV9 to TRBJ2-3; 7 nucleotides match TRBD1. Looked up from germline, CDR1 is SGDLS and CDR2 is YYNGEE. The CDR3 has 13 residues. V lost 2 bases to trimming and J lost 6 bases; unmatched junction nucleotides: 3. The CDR3 sequence is CASSVSQGDTQYF. The CDR3 DNA sequence: TGTGCCAGCAGCGTTTCACAGGGGGATACGCAGTATTTT.

The chain joins TRBV10-3 to TRBJ2-1, with D uncertain. The CDR3 has 13 residues. CDR1 ENHRY and CDR2 SYGVKD come from the germline V gene. The V end was cut by 4 bases, the J end by 3 bases, with 7 bases between. CDR3 nucleotide sequence: TGTGCCATCAGTGTGGCTGTCTACAATGAGCAGTTCTTC. Translation gives CAISVAVYNEQFF.

The chain links TRBV27 to TRBJ2-2; weak D call: TRBD2 (5 bases). Germline V gene sequence: CDR1 MNHEY, CDR2 SMNVEV (reference sequence). V was trimmed by 4 bases and J by 3 bases, leaving 21 bases between them. This CDR3 spans 18 amino acids. The CDR3 sequence: CASSSPGPLGRDTGELFF. CDR3 in DNA: TGTGCCAGCAGTTCCCCGGGCCCGCTAGGGAGAGACACCGGGGAGCTGTTTTTT.

A remark on this clone: The junction differs from germline at one of its ends, possibly a read error. The V gene is TRBV7-9, the J gene TRBJ2-1, with 12 nucleotides matching TRBD2. The CDR3 length is 14 residues. Germline CDR1 is SEHNR and CDR2 is FQNEAQ (reference sequence). CDR3 in DNA: TGTGCCGGCAGCTTAGCCCCACTAGCGGGAGGGCAGTTCTTC. This codes for CAGSLAPLAGGQFF. The whole variable domain, filled in from reference TRBV7-9 and TRBJ2-1, reads DTGVSQNPRHKITKRGQNVTFRCDPISEHNRLYWYRQTLGQGPEFLTYFQNEAQLEKSRLLSDRFSAERPKGSFSTLEIQRTEQGDSAMYLCAGSLAPLAGGQFFGPGTRLTVL.

The chain carries TRBV2 and TRBJ1-1, with 10 nucleotides matching TRBD1. The CDR3 is 13 residues long. V lost 8 bases and J lost 8; bases outside the gene matches: 8. From germline, CDR1 is SNHLY and CDR2 FYNNEI. The DNA for the CDR3 is TGTGCCAGCTCGGCCGGGACAGGGGCCGAAGCTTTCTTT. Amino acids: CASSAGTGAEAFF.

J is TRBJ1-5 and V is TRBV4-3, with a possible D match to TRBD1 (5 bases). The V and J ends lost 0 bases and 3 bases respectively, with 15 bases between them. The CDR3 totals 17 residues. Germline-derived CDR1 and CDR2 are LGHNA and YSLEER. CDR3 protein: CASSQDLGLGLNQPQHF. As DNA, the CDR3 is TGCGCCAGCAGCCAAGACTTGGGACTTGGGCTCAATCAGCCCCAGCATTTT.

The chain has TRBV7-8 and TRBJ2-7; 10 bases agree with TRBD2. The CDR3 is 15 residues long. V lost 2 bases to trimming and J lost 5 bases; unmatched junction nucleotides: 6. Germline assignment: CDR1 SGHVS and CDR2 FQNEAQ. CDR3 residues: CASSLQAGGGNEQYF. The CDR3 coding sequence is TGTGCCAGCAGCTTACAAGCGGGAGGGGGGAACGAGCAGTACTTC. The full variable domain, completed using reference TRBV7-8 and TRBJ2-7, is GAGVSQSPRYKVAKRGQDVALRCDPISGHVSLFWYQQALGQGPEFLTYFQNEAQLDKSGLPSDRFFAERPEGSVSTLKIQRTQQEDSAVYLCASSLQAGGGNEQYFGPGTRLTVT.

This rearrangement joins TRBV5-1 to TRBJ1-2, with D perhaps TRBD1 (6 bases). The V end was cut by 0 bases, the J end by 8 bases, with 8 bases between. Per the germline V gene, CDR1 is SGHRS and CDR2 is YFSETQ. CDR3 length equals 12 residues. The CDR3 DNA is TGCGCCAGCAGCTTGGAGGGGGTGGGCTACACCTTC. Translation gives CASSLEGVGYTF.

V is TRBV7-9 and J is TRBJ2-2; D remains unclear. Germline loops: CDR1 SEHNR, CDR2 FQNEAQ (reference sequence). The ends were cut back, 2 bases at V and 6 bases at J, with 13 bases in the middle. The CDR3 contains 15 residues. CDR3 amino acids: CASSLPAHSAGELFF. DNA of the CDR3: TGTGCCAGCAGCTTACCCGCCCACTCGGCCGGGGAGCTGTTTTTT.

This chain connects TRBV30 to TRBJ1-5; 7 bases agree with TRBD1. The CDR3 sequence is 15 residues long. CDR1 is GTSNPN, CDR2 SVGIG, per germline (reference sequence). J was trimmed by 2 bases and V by 2 bases; bases with no gene match: 6. The CDR3 sequence is CAWSFYGQGNQPQHF. As DNA, the CDR3 is TGTGCCTGGAGTTTTTACGGACAGGGCAATCAGCCCCAGCATTTT.

V usage is TRBV21-1 and J usage is TRBJ1-4. TRBV21-1 is classified as a pseudogene. The CDR3 contains 14 residues. CDR3 coding DNA: TGTCCACTAGTGGGAGGGTCCAAACGGGAAAAACTGTTTTTT. Amino acids: CPLVGGSKREKLFF.

This chain uses TRBV25-1 with TRBJ2-1; 8 bases map to TRBD2. The V and J ends lost 3 bases and 8 bases, in that order; junction bases with no gene match: 9. The length of the CDR3 is 15 residues. Germline V gene lookup returns CDR1 MGHDK and CDR2 SYGVNS. The CDR3 DNA reads TGTGCCAGCAGTGAGGGACTAGGGCCCTTGGATGAGCAGTTCTTC. Residues: CASSEGLGPLDEQFF.

The gene calls are TRBV30 and TRBJ1-1; 10 bases map to TRBD1. CDR1 and CDR2 (germline): GTSNPN, SVGIG (reference sequence). This CDR3 region has 13 residues. V was clipped by 3 bases and J by 4 bases; unmatched bases: 2. Here the CDR3 reads CAWRGQGSTEAFF. The CDR3 coding sequence is TGTGCCTGGAGGGGACAGGGGTCCACTGAAGCTTTCTTT.

This clone was counted between two and nine times. The chain links TRBV18 to TRBJ1-1, with 10 positions matching TRBD1. The V gene end was trimmed by 4 bases and the J gene end by 1 base; junction bases not matched to a gene: 9. Germline CDR1 is KGHSH and CDR2 is LQKENI. This CDR3 is built from 17 residues. The CDR3 DNA reads as TGTGCCAGCTCACACAGACCGGGACAGGGGAAGAACACTGAAGCTTTCTTT. Translated, it gives CASSHRPGQGKNTEAFF.

The chain couples TRBV4-1 to TRBJ2-2, with TRBD2 matching 7 bases. CDR3 size: 15 residues. Trimming cost V 0 bases and J 6 bases; bases outside gene matches: 4. In germline, CDR1 is MGHRA, CDR2 YSYEKL. The CDR3 nucleotides read TGCGCCAGCAGCCAAGAGGGAGGGATACCCGGGGAGCTGTTTTTT. The encoded protein is CASSQEGGIPGELFF.

This sequence joins TRBV27 and TRBJ2-7; 8 nucleotides agree with TRBD2. V trimming: 5 bases; J trimming: 4 bases; junction bases outside the gene matches: 13. This CDR3 has 16 amino acids. Germline-derived CDR1 and CDR2 are MNHEY and SMNVEV (reference sequence). The CDR3 DNA is TGTGCCAGCAGTCCCCCCAGCGGGGGCCCCCATTACGAGCAGTACTTC. Translated, it gives CASSPPSGGPHYEQYF.

The rearrangement uses TRBV29-1 and TRBJ1-1, with 9 bases matching TRBD1. Trimming removed 3 bases from V and 2 bases from J; junction bases left unmatched: 4. The CDR3 extends over 14 amino acids. The germline CDR1 and CDR2 sequences are SQVTM and ANQGSEA. The chain's CDR3 is CSVEPGQGNTEAFF. In DNA form, the CDR3 reads TGCAGCGTTGAGCCGGGACAGGGAAACACTGAAGCTTTCTTT.

J is TRBJ2-7 and V is TRBV27; D possibly corresponds to TRBD2 (6 bases). The J call could be wrong; TRBJ2-5 is a better fit for the DNA end. This CDR3 spans 15 amino acids. Per germline, CDR1 MNHEY and CDR2 SMNVEV (reference sequence). CDR3: CASRFGGIGGETQYF. The CDR3 DNA reads TGTGCCAGCAGGTTTGGGGGGATTGGGGGGGAGACCCAGTACTTC.

CDR3 protein: CASSRPFMTGKGTNEKLFF. CDR3 nucleotides: TGTGCCAGCAGCCGACCTTTTATGACAGGGAAGGGGACTAATGAAAAACTGTTTTTT. The chain uses TRBV7-8 and TRBJ1-4; 7 bases are a match to TRBD1. From germline, CDR1 is SGHVS and CDR2 FQNEAQ. V dropped 5 bases and J dropped 2; count of bases not matched to a gene: 17. The CDR3 extends over 19 amino acids.

The CDR3 nucleotides read TGCGCCAGCAGCGCCGGGGGAGAGCAGTACTTC. Its protein product is CASSAGGEQYF. The V and J genes are TRBV5-1 and TRBJ2-7; maybe TRBD2 (6 bases). Germline CDR1 reads SGHRS; CDR2 reads YFSETQ. The CDR3 extends over 11 amino acids. Between the trimmed V and J ends, which lost 4 bases and 7 bases, there was a span of 9 bases.

The chain links TRBV14 to TRBJ2-1, with TRBD2 identical over 10 bases. Germline CDR1 reads SGHDN; CDR2 reads FVKESK. V trimming: 1 base; J trimming: 3 bases; junction bases outside the gene matches: 3. The CDR3 runs 16 residues. Written as DNA, the CDR3 is TGTGCCAGCAGCCAAGGGGGACTAGCGCTCTACAATGAGCAGTTCTTC. This translates into CASSQGGLALYNEQFF. The whole variable domain, filled in from reference TRBV14 and TRBJ2-1, reads EAGVTQFPSHSVIEKGQTVTLRCDPISGHDNLYWYRRVMGKEIKFLLHFVKESKQDESGMPNNRFLAERTGGTYSTLKVQPAELEDSGVYFCASSQGGLALYNEQFFGPGTRLTVL.

The chain employs TRBV19 and TRBJ2-7; tentative D call: TRBD2 (6 bases). Per germline, CDR1 LNHDA and CDR2 SQIVND (reference sequence). V was pared by 3 bases and J by 9 bases, with 15 bases between. The CDR3 loop spans 13 amino acids. In DNA form, the CDR3 reads TGTGCCAGTAGTATTGTGCTCGGCGGGGCGCAGTACTTC. Its protein product is CASSIVLGGAQYF.

A few counts support this clone. This chain links TRBV7-2 with TRBJ2-3; 8 bases are shared with TRBD1. Germline assignment: CDR1 SGHTA and CDR2 FQGNSA. The V and J ends lost 5 bases and 3 bases, in that order; junction bases with no gene match: 13. CDR3 length equals 17 residues. The CDR3 DNA is TGTGCCAGCAGCAATGACTTGGGCAGGGGGCTAACAGATACGCAGTATTTT. Translation gives CASSNDLGRGLTDTQYF.

The chain is built from TRBV10-3 and TRBJ2-7; 7 nucleotides agree with TRBD1. The CDR3 loop spans 15 amino acids. The germline V gene encodes CDR1 ENHRY and CDR2 SYGVKD. After removal of 6 bases from V and 2 bases from J, the junction contained 10 bases not matched to a gene. CDR3 coding DNA: TGTGCCATCAGGGGAAGTCTGGACAGGACCTACGAGCAGTACTTC. Its translation is CAIRGSLDRTYEQYF.